The 10 T cell receptor beta chains listed next were all sequenced from one sample in a study of shared clonotypes between healthy human individuals. The method was immunoSEQ multiplex PCR; TCRdb's version includes in-frame clones alone and lacks a portion of them. The sample lists millions of clones; approximately 92% were seen once. The specimen was naive CD4+ T cells sorted from blood. Subset: CD45RA+ positively selected. These receptor sequences come from a man younger than 35 in good health.

This rearrangement joins TRBV7-6 to TRBJ1-1, with TRBD1 matching over 7 bases. This CDR3 has 16 amino acids. Germline V CDR1 and CDR2: SGHVS, FNYEAQ. Losses at the gene ends were 4 bases for V and 2 bases for J; bases not matched to a gene: 10. The CDR3 here is CASSSGMRGRNTEAFF. CDR3 sequence (DNA): TGTGCCAGCAGCTCTGGGATGAGGGGGCGCAACACTGAAGCTTTCTTT.

About this clone: Other DNA sequences of this sample code for an identical CDR3. V usage is TRBV7-9 and J usage is TRBJ1-4; no clear D. There are 15 residues in the CDR3. CDR1 is SEHNR and CDR2 is FQNEAQ in the germline V gene (reference sequence). With 5 bases removed from V and 0 bases from J, the gap between germline ends came to 10 bases. CDR3 in amino acids: CASSQDGATNEKLFF. Here the CDR3 DNA reads TGTGCCAGCAGCCAAGACGGTGCAACTAATGAAAAACTGTTTTTT.

In its sample, this clone was seen a few times. The rearrangement links TRBV28 to TRBJ1-5, with D unclear. V lost 8 bases, J lost 5 bases, and 13 bases lay in between. Per the germline V gene, CDR1 is MDHEN and CDR2 is SYDVKM. The CDR3 is made up of 13 amino acids. In DNA, the CDR3 is TGTGCCAGCGGGTTGTCGGGTTATCAGCCCCAGCATTTT. It specifies CASGLSGYQPQHF.

About this clone itself: This CDR3 is also generated by other DNA sequences in the sample. The chain uses TRBV6-5 and TRBJ2-2; 8 bases map to TRBD1. CDR1 is MNHEY and CDR2 is SVGAGI in the germline V gene. There are 16 residues in the CDR3. V shed 2 bases and J 5 bases; nucleotides not matched to a gene: 7. The CDR3 loop is CASSYGQGAGTGELFF. DNA of the CDR3: TGTGCCAGCAGTTACGGCCAGGGGGCGGGAACCGGGGAGCTGTTTTTT.

J is TRBJ2-1 and V is TRBV18, with 7 bases matching TRBD1. The CDR3 has 14 amino acids. The J segment lost 8 bases and the V segment lost 2 bases, leaving 6 bases of the junction unmatched. Germline V gene lookup returns CDR1 KGHSH and CDR2 LQKENI. The CDR3 DNA is TGTGCCAGCTCACCATACGACAGGGACCATGAGCAGTTCTTC. Translation gives CASSPYDRDHEQFF.

V usage is TRBV4-1 and J usage is TRBJ2-2; 10 bases fit TRBD1. V shed 5 bases and J 2 bases; nucleotides not matched to a gene: 11. Germline V gene data show CDR1 as MGHRA and CDR2 as YSYEKL. There are 18 residues in the CDR3. The CDR3 sequence is CASSSQTGGAVNTGELFF. CDR3 in DNA: TGCGCCAGCAGCTCCCAGACAGGGGGCGCAGTAAACACCGGGGAGCTGTTTTTT.

This CDR3 is CASSQSTTGLGANVLTF. CDR3 bases: TGCGCCAGCAGCCAATCTACGACAGGGCTAGGGGCCAACGTCCTGACTTTC. The chain links TRBV4-3 to TRBJ2-6; 7 nucleotides agree with TRBD1. Germline V gene lookup returns CDR1 LGHNA and CDR2 YSLEER. The CDR3 extends over 17 amino acids. The V segment lost 2 bases and the J segment 4 bases; nucleotides outside the gene matches: 8.

The chain recombines TRBV4-1 with TRBJ1-2, with D uncertain. Germline V gene sequence: CDR1 MGHRA, CDR2 YSYEKL. V dropped 1 base and J dropped 0 bases, with 15 bases sitting between them. The CDR3 contains 17 residues. CDR3 coding DNA: TGCGCCAGCAGCCAAGGTGTAGCGAGAGTAGCTAACTATGGCTACACCTTC. This sequence encodes CASSQGVARVANYGYTF.

The V and J genes are TRBV5-4 and TRBJ1-2; perhaps TRBD1 as D (5 bases). The CDR3 has 14 residues. Germline V gene data show CDR1 as SGHNT and CDR2 as YYREEE (reference sequence). The germline V and J ends were trimmed by 6 bases and 0 bases, with 12 bases remaining between them. For the CDR3, the DNA is TGTGCCAGCACCCAGGGAGCTACTAACTATGGCTACACCTTC. This encodes CASTQGATNYGYTF.

The chain is built from TRBV19 and TRBJ2-3; a weak D match, TRBD1 (5 bases). This CDR3 is 14 amino acids long. Germline V gene sequence: CDR1 LNHDA, CDR2 SQIVND (reference sequence). Deletions cut 3 bases from V and 4 bases from J, with 11 bases between. This chain's CDR3 is CASSMGLGSDTQYF. In nucleotides, the CDR3 is TGTGCCAGTAGTATGGGGCTCGGTTCAGATACGCAGTATTTT.